The 14 T cell receptor beta chains given below trace back to one sample, sequenced in a study of blood T cell repertoires in COVID-19. Using immunoSEQ multiplex PCR, the repertoire was profiled, and TCRdb retains in-frame clones only, with some absent. The repertoire has roughly 120,000 clones, 85% to 90% of them found once; the top ten carry roughly 30%. Sequencing used peripheral blood. The receptors shown here come from a woman aged 70-85 years with acute or convalescent COVID-19.

The chain links TRBV28 to TRBJ2-3; D ambiguous. The germline V and J ends were trimmed by 4 bases and 3 bases, with 5 bases remaining between them. Germline assignment: CDR1 MDHEN and CDR2 SYDVKM. The CDR3 length is 12 residues. The CDR3 bases are TGTGCCAGCAGTTATCAAACAGATACGCAGTATTTT. Translated: CASSYQTDTQYF.

The rearrangement joins TRBV7-9 to TRBJ2-5, with TRBD2 matching 7 bases. Germline V gene lookup returns CDR1 SEHNR and CDR2 FQNEAQ (reference sequence). CDR3 size: 13 residues. With V trimmed by 7 bases and J by 4 bases, 6 bases remained unmatched. CDR3 region: CASKVGGAETQYF. The CDR3 region has the DNA TGTGCCAGCAAGGTGGGAGGGGCAGAGACCCAGTACTTC.

This clone was seen a handful of times. The CDR3 sequence: CASSYEPRLGTFF. CDR3 DNA sequence: TGTGCCAGCAGTTACGAGCCGCGGCTCGGGACTTTCTTT. V and J are TRBV6-5 and TRBJ1-1, with D uncertain. Trimming removed 2 bases from V and 12 bases from J, with 16 bases in between. This CDR3 is 13 amino acids long. Germline CDR1 and CDR2: MNHEY and SVGAGI.

This chain links TRBV6-1 with TRBJ1-1; D might be TRBD1 (5 bases). This CDR3 contains 12 residues. Germline CDR1 MNHNS, CDR2 SASEGT. Trimming took off 3 bases at V and 5 bases at J, with 7 bases between the two ends. This CDR3 is CASSDQGTEAFF. The CDR3 DNA follows: TGTGCCAGCAGTGACCAGGGAACTGAAGCTTTCTTT.

The J gene is TRBJ1-5, the V gene TRBV7-2; 7 bases match TRBD1. Germline V gene data show CDR1 as SGHTA and CDR2 as FQGNSA. V was clipped by 5 bases and J by 6 bases; unmatched bases: 7. The length of the CDR3 is 14 residues. CDR3 loop: CASSTTGMIQPQHF. The CDR3 bases are TGTGCCAGCAGCACGACAGGGATGATTCAGCCCCAGCATTTT.

This chain links TRBV6-2 or TRBV6-3 with TRBJ1-4, with TRBD1 as a possible D gene (6 bases). The CDR3 loop spans 16 amino acids. Germline V CDR1 and CDR2: MNHEY, SVGEGT. V lost 6 bases, J lost 8 bases, and 22 bases lay in between. The CDR3 DNA sequence: TGTGCCAGCAGCTCTCCCTGGGGGGGGCAAAGGGAAAAACTGTTTTTT. Translating gives CASSSPWGGQREKLFF.

The rearrangement uses TRBV5-1 and TRBJ1-2, with TRBD1 identical over 8 bases. The V gene's germline CDR1 is SGHRS and CDR2 YFSETQ. CDR3 size: 17 residues. Trimming removed 3 bases from V and 3 bases from J; junction bases left unmatched: 13. The chain's CDR3 is CASSWGQDLHLHYGYTF. The DNA of the CDR3 is TGCGCCAGCAGCTGGGGACAGGATCTTCACTTACACTATGGCTACACCTTC.

V gene TRBV9 combines with J gene TRBJ2-7; 7 bases line up with TRBD1. The germline V gene encodes CDR1 SGDLS and CDR2 YYNGEE. CDR3 length equals 12 residues. V was pared by 0 bases and J by 6 bases, with 0 bases of the junction left unmatched. Here the CDR3 reads CASSVGQGEQYF. CDR3 DNA sequence: TGTGCCAGCAGCGTAGGACAGGGCGAGCAGTACTTC.

The chain is built from TRBV18 and TRBJ2-5; the match to TRBD1 covers 7 bases. The germline gives CDR1 KGHSH, CDR2 LQKENI. The ends lost 6 bases at V and 9 bases at J; junction bases unmatched: 19. The CDR3 runs 16 residues. The CDR3 here is CASSADRDTLLEAQYF. In DNA form, the CDR3 reads TGTGCCAGCTCGGCAGACAGGGACACGCTCCTTGAGGCCCAGTACTTC.

CDR3 protein: CASSQGDNSPLHF. The CDR3 DNA is TGTGCCAGCTCACAGGGAGACAATTCACCCCTCCACTTT. The rearrangement uses TRBV18 and TRBJ1-6; no definite D call. V was clipped by 4 bases and J by 7 bases, with 8 bases between them. Per germline, CDR1 KGHSH and CDR2 LQKENI. This CDR3 has 13 residues.

The chain couples TRBV7-8 to TRBJ1-2; D may be TRBD1 (6 bases). Germline V lookup: CDR1 SGHVS, CDR2 FQNEAQ. This CDR3 has 19 amino acids. Trimming removed 0 bases from V and 4 bases from J, with 24 bases in between. CDR3 coding DNA: TGTGCCAGCAGCTTAGCGCGGTTCGGGGGGGGGCCCCGGAGCTATGGCTACACCTTC. It specifies CASSLARFGGGPRSYGYTF.

The rearrangement joins TRBV28 to TRBJ2-3, with 16 bases identical to TRBD2. With 6 bases clipped from V and 2 bases from J, the junction kept 5 bases outside the gene matches. Germline-derived CDR1 and CDR2 are MDHEN and SYDVKM. The CDR3 spans 17 residues. CDR3 bases: TGTGCCAGCAGCCGAGGGACTAGCGGGGGGGCCACAGATACGCAGTATTTT. Protein product: CASSRGTSGGATDTQYF.

V usage is TRBV3-1 (or the pseudogene TRBV3-2) and J usage is TRBJ2-3; D not resolved. Between the trimmed V and J ends, which lost 1 base and 3 bases, there was a span of 8 bases. Germline V lookup: CDR1 LGHDT, CDR2 YNNKEL (reference sequence). CDR3 length equals 14 residues. CDR3 protein: CASSQGVRTDTQYF. In DNA form, the CDR3 reads TGTGCCAGCAGCCAAGGCGTCAGGACAGATACGCAGTATTTT.

This clone was counted only a few times. This rearrangement joins TRBV12-3 or TRBV12-4 to TRBJ1-3, with D unresolved. The CDR3 extends over 13 amino acids. V shed 7 bases and J shed 3 bases, with 10 bases lying between them. The CDR3 reads CASTAPGGNTIYF. As DNA, the CDR3 is TGTGCCAGCACGGCCCCGGGTGGAAACACCATATATTTT.